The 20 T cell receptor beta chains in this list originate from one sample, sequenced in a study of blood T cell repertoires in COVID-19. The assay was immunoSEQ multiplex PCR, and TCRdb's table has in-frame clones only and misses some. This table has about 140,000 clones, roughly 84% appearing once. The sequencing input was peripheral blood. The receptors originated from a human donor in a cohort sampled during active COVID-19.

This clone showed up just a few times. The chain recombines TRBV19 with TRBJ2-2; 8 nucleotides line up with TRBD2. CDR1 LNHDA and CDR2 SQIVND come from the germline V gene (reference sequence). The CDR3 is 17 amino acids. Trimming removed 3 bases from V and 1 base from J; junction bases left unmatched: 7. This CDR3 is CASSIPRGGLNTGELFF. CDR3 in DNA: TGTGCCAGTAGTATCCCCCGGGGGGGGCTGAACACCGGGGAGCTGTTTTTT.

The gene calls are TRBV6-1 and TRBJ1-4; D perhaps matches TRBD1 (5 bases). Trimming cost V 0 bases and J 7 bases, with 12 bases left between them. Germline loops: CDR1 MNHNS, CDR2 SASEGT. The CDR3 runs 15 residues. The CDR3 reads CASSEAAVGGEKLFF. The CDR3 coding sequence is TGTGCCAGCAGTGAAGCGGCCGTGGGGGGTGAAAAACTGTTTTTT.

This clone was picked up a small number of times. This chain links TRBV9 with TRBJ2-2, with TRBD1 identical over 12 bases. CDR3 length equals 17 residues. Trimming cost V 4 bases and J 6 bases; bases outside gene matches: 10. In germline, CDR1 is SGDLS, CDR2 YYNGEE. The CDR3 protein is CASSNNEGTGGPGELFF. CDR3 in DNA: TGTGCCAGCAGCAATAATGAGGGGACAGGGGGCCCCGGGGAGCTGTTTTTT.

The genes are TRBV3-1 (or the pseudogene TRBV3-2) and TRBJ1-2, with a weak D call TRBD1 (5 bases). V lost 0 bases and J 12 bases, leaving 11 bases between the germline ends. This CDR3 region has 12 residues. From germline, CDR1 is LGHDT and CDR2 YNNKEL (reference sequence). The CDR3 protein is CASSQEATAHTF. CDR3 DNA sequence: TGTGCCAGCAGCCAAGAAGCGACAGCACACACCTTC.

The CDR3 region has the DNA TGTGCCAGCAGTGAAGAGCCAAAGGGGATTGGGGAGCAGTACTTC. Protein sequence: CASSEEPKGIGEQYF. The rearrangement uses TRBV6-1 and TRBJ2-7; D is possibly TRBD1 (5 bases). Germline CDR1 and CDR2: MNHNS and SASEGT. The V end lost 1 base, the J end lost 7 bases, and 17 bases lay between the germline ends. The CDR3 sequence is 15 residues long.

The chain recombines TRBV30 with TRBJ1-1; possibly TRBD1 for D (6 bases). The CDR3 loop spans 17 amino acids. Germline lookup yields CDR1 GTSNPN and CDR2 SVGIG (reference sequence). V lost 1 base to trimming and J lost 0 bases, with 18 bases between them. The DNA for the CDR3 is TGTGCCTGGAGTGATCCGGGACAAAGACCTTTGAACACTGAAGCTTTCTTT. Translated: CAWSDPGQRPLNTEAFF.

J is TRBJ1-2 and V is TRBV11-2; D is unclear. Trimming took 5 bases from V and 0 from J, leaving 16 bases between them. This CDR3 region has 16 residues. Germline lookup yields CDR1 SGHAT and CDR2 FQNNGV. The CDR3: CASSHMAPPANYGYTF. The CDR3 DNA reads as TGTGCCAGCAGCCATATGGCCCCACCTGCTAACTATGGCTACACCTTC.

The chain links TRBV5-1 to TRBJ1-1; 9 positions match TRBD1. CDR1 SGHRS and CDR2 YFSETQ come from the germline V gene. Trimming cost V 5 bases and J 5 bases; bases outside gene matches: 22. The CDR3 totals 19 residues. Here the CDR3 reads CASSKWWEQGAQRGTEAFF. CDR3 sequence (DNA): TGCGCCAGCAGTAAATGGTGGGAACAGGGGGCACAACGAGGGACTGAAGCTTTCTTT.

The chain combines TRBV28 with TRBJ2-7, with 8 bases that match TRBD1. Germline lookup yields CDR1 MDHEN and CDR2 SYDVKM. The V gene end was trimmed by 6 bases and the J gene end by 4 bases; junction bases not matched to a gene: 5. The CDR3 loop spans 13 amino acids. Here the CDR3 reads CASSRGQTYEQYF. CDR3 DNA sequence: TGTGCCAGCAGCAGGGGGCAGACTTACGAGCAGTACTTC.

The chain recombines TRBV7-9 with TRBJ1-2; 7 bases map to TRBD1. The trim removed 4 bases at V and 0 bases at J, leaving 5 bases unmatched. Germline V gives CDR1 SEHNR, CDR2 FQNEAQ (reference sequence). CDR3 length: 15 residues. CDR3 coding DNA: TGTGCCAGCAGCTCGGGACAGCTAGCTAACTATGGCTACACCTTC. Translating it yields CASSSGQLANYGYTF.

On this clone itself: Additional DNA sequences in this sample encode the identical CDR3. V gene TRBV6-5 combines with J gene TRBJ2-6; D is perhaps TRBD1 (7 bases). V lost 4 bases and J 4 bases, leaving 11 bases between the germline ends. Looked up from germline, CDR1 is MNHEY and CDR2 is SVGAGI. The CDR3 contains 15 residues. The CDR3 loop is CASSSRGAGANVLTF. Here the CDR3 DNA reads TGTGCCAGCAGTTCCAGGGGGGCAGGGGCCAACGTCCTGACTTTC.

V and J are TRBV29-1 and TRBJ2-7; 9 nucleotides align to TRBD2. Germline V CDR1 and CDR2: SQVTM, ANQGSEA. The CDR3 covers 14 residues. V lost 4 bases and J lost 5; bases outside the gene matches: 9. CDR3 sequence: CSVVSGSLRDEQYF. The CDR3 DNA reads TGCAGCGTTGTTAGCGGGAGCCTAAGGGACGAGCAGTACTTC.

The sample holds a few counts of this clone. The CDR3 is CASSLTGGTEAFF. CDR3 DNA: TGTGCCAGCAGCTTGACAGGGGGCACTGAAGCTTTCTTT. This rearrangement joins TRBV11-2 to TRBJ1-1; TRBD1 matches at 9 bases. This CDR3 contains 13 residues. The V gene's germline CDR1 is SGHAT and CDR2 FQNNGV. V trimming: 3 bases; J trimming: 4 bases; junction bases outside the gene matches: 0.

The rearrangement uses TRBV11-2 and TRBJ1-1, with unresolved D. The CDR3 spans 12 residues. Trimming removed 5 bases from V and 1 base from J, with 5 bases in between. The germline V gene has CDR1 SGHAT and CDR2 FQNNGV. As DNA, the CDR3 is TGTGCCAGCAGCCGACAGAACACTGAAGCTTTCTTT. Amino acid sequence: CASSRQNTEAFF. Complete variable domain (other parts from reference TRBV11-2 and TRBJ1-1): EAGVAQSPRYKIIEKRQSVAFWCNPISGHATLYWYQQILGQGPKLLIQFQNNGVVDDSQLPKDRFSAERLKGVDSTLKIQPAKLEDSAVYLCASSRQNTEAFFGQGTRLTVV.

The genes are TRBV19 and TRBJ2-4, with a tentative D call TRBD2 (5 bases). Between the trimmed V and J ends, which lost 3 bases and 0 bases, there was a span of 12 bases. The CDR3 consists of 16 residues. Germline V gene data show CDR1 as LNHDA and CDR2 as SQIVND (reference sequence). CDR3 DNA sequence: TGTGCCAGTAGTATTCGGGGAGCGTTAGCCAAAAACATTCAGTACTTC. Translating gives CASSIRGALAKNIQYF.

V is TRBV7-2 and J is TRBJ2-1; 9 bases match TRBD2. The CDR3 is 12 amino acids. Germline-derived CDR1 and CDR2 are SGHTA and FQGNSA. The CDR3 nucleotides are TGTGCTGGCGGGGGGGTCTACAATGAGCAGTTCTTC. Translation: CAGGGVYNEQFF.

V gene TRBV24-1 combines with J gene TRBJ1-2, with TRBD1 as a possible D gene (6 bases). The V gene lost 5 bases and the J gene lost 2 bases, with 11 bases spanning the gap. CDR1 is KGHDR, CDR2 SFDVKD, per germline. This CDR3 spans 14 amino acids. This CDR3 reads CATSARGGNYGYTF. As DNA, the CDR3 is TGTGCCACCAGTGCCAGGGGAGGGAACTATGGCTACACCTTC.

CDR3 nucleotides: TGTGCCAGCAGCTTAGGCGGGGAGAGGCTCCTCGAGCAGTACTTC. Encoded protein: CASSLGGERLLEQYF. V is TRBV7-9 and J is TRBJ2-7, with D tentatively TRBD2 (6 bases). Trimming pared 1 base from V and 6 bases from J, leaving 16 bases between. There are 15 residues in the CDR3. Germline V CDR1 and CDR2: SEHNR, FQNEAQ (reference sequence).

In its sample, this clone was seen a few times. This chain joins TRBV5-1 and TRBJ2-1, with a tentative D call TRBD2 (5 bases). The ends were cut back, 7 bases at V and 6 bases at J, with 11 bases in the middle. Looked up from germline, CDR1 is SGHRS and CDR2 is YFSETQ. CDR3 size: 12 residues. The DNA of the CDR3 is TGCGCCAGCGCCACGAGGGTCAATGAGCAGTTCTTC. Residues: CASATRVNEQFF.

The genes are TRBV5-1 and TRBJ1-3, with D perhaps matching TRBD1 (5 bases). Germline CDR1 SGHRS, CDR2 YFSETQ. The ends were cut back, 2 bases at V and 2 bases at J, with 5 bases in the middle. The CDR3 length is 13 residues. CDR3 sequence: CASSFRAGNTIYF. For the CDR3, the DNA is TGCGCCAGCAGCTTCAGGGCTGGAAACACCATATATTTT. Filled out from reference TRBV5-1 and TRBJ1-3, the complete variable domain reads KAGVTQTPRYLIKTRGQQVTLSCSPISGHRSVSWYQQTPGQGLQFLFEYFSETQRNKGNFPGRFSGRQFSNSRSEMNVSTLELGDSALYLCASSFRAGNTIYFGEGSWLTVV.